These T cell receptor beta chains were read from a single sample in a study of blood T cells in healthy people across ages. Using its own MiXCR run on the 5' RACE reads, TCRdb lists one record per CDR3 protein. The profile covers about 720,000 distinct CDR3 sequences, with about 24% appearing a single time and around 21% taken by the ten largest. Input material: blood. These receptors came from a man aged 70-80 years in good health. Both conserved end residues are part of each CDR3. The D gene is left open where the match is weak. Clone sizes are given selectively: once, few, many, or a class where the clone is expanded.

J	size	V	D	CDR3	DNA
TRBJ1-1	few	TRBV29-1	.	CSARQYDTEAFF	TGCAGCGCACGACAGTACGATACTGAAGCTTTCTTT
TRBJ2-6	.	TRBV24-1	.	CATSDLPVSGANVLTF	TGTGCCACCAGTGATTTGCCAGTCTCTGGGGCCAACGTCCTGACTTTC
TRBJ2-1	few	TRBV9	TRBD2	CASNLDSGGWNEQFF	TGTGCCAGCAACCTCGATAGCGGGGGGTGGAATGAGCAGTTCTTC
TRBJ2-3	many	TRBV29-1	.	CSAYSGISGDTQYF	TGCAGCGCGTACTCAGGGATAAGCGGAGATACGCAGTATTTT
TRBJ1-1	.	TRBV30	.	CAWSPLLGGNSEAFF	TGTGCCTGGAGCCCCCTCCTTGGGGGAAACTCTGAAGCTTTCTTT
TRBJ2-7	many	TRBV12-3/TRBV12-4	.	CASSLQGDEQYF	TGTGCCAGCAGTTTACAGGGAGACGAGCAGTACTTC
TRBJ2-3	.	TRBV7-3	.	CSSSLIATDTQYF	TGTTCCAGCAGCTTAATTGCGACAGATACGCAGTATTTT
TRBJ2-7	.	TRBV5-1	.	CASSFQGFSYEQYF	TGCGCCAGCAGCTTCCAGGGGTTCAGCTACGAGCAGTACTTC
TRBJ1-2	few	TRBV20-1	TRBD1	CSARGDRGLYGYTF	TGCAGTGCTAGGGGGGACAGGGGACTCTATGGCTACACCTTC
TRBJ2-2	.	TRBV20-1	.	CSAGPGQGRTNTGELFF	TGCAGTGCTGGACCGGGACAAGGCCGGACGAACACCGGGGAGCTGTTTTTT
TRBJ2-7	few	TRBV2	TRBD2	CASSGIWTSGSSTTYEQYF	TGTGCCAGCAGTGGGATATGGACTAGCGGGAGTTCGACCACCTACGAGCAGTACTTC
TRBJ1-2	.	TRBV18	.	CASSPIEAYGYTF	TGTGCCAGCTCACCAATCGAGGCCTATGGCTACACCTTC
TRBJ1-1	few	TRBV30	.	CAWRSSSVLNTEAFF	TGTGCCTGGAGGTCGTCGTCAGTACTGAACACTGAAGCTTTCTTT
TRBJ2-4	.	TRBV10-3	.	CAISERGSSTGMDKNIQYF	TGTGCCATCAGTGAGAGGGGGTCCTCAACAGGGATGGACAAAAACATTCAGTACTTC
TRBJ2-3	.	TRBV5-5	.	CASSLGFSRPDTQYF	TGTGCCAGCAGCTTGGGATTTTCGAGGCCAGATACGCAGTATTTT
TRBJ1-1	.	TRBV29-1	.	CSVKSGGDTEAFF	TGCAGCGTTAAAAGCGGGGGGGACACTGAGGCTTTCTTT
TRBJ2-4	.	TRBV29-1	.	CSVPDRLGDIQYF	TGCAGCGTACCCGACAGGTTAGGGGACATTCAGTACTTC
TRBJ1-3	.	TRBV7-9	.	CASSQSWGSGNTIYF	TGTGCCAGCAGCCAAAGTTGGGGCTCTGGAAACACCATATATTTT
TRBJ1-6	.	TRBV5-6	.	CASSLGAGLNSPLHF	TGTGCCAGCAGCTTGGGGGCGGGTCTCAATTCACCCCTCCACTTT
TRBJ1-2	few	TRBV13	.	CASSFFGTQPPLYGYTF	TGTGCCAGCAGCTTTTTCGGGACACAACCACCGCTATATGGCTACACCTTC
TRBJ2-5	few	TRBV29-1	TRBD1	CSTRDSQETQYF	TGCAGCACCCGGGACAGCCAAGAGACCCAGTACTTC
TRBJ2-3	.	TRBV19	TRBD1	CASSLQGDYTDTQYF	TGTGCCAGTAGCCTACAGGGGGATTACACAGATACGCAGTATTTT
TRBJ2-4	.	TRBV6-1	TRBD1	CATGDRGLKNIQYF	TGTGCCACCGGCGACAGGGGGCTCAAAAACATTCAGTACTTC
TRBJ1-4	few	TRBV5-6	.	CASSSSPIGEKLFF	TGTGCCAGCAGCTCAAGCCCGATCGGGGAAAAACTGTTTTTT
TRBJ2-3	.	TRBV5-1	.	CASSFVVEGTDTQYF	TGCGCCAGCAGCTTCGTCGTGGAGGGCACAGATACGCAGTATTTT